Given below is one TCR beta chain in context. There is no known antigen for this receptor. Per-base qualities were not stored, and no clone one base away is much larger. The library was generated by PCR. At the Johns Hopkins FTIC core, DNA from the cultured CD4+ T cells underwent TCR sequencing with the Oncomine TCR Beta short-read assay. Genomic DNA was extracted from the cultured CD4+ T cells with the QIAamp micro DNA kit. Oncomine TCR Beta libraries made from cultured CD4+ T cells were pooled using unique dual indexes and sequenced on an Illumina iSeq 100. The paper's data handling went like this. Non-productive sequences were filtered out, and CDR3s that did not start with C, did not end with F or W, or were shorter than 7 amino acids were discarded. The MANAFEST web application identified antigen-specific clonotypes by comparing peptide-stimulated wells against reference wells and other culture wells. To be called positive, a clone needed an FDR below 0.05, an odds ratio above 5, and a productive frequency above 0.1% in at least two of three replicate wells. Clonotypes that were significantly expanded in both SARS-CoV-2 spike wells and at least one common cold coronavirus spike condition were defined as cross-reactive. Using R version 3.6.1, CDR3 homology was evaluated through Levenshtein distances (stringdist) along with unrooted phylogenetic trees (ape). TCRdb trimmed the raw reads at Q25, called clones with MiXCR and kept productive beta chains. CDR3 protein sequences are deduplicated, and each keeps its most common genes and DNA. V and J calls and clone size were set by TCRdb, not the authors. In this sample the table shows approximately 15,000 distinct CDR3 sequences, roughly 50% of which occur a single time. Jointly, the top ten make up over 9% of the sample.

The sample is drawn from a study of vaccination and CD4 T cells after COVID-19 (dated by TCRdb to between 2021 and 2024). Some background on the complete study: Convalescent patients had a positive SARS-CoV-2 result on nasal swab PCR, and of these patients, several had mild disease and one had severe disease. In the convalescent cohort there were six males and four females, among whom were two Hispanic individuals, seven Caucasians, two Asians and one multiracial person. The spike-specific CD4+ TCR repertoire was compared before and after mRNA vaccination in fewer than eleven COVID-19 convalescent patients and a few infection-naive healthy vaccine recipients. Post-vaccine blood samples were obtained a median of approximately 70 days after the second vaccine dose, with a range of roughly 13 to 250 days. Post-COVID blood samples were collected from convalescent patients a median of around 100 days after diagnosis, with a range of roughly 35 to 170 days. Culture stimuli were overlapping spike peptide pools from SARS-CoV-2 and from the common cold coronaviruses HCoV-NL63, HCoV-OC43 and HCoV-229E. Control cultures received a CEFX viral epitope pool as the positive control, an HIV-1 Nef peptide pool as the negative control, or no peptide. Two doses of either the Pfizer-BioNTech BNT162b2 vaccine (n=8) or the Moderna mRNA-1273 vaccine (n=2) were administered to participants. Overall study outcomes, separate from this receptor: The number of convalescent patients in the study was relatively small, and the study did not examine early timepoints following natural infection. An increase in the median number of SARS-CoV-2-reactive clonotypes from approximately 20 after infection to roughly 38 after vaccination was observed, but the change was not found to be significant. In convalescent patients, nearly all vaccine-specific clones (304 of 307) were found to be mono-reactive for SARS-CoV-2 spike rather than cross-reactive with common cold coronaviruses. Among convalescent patients, a median about 87% of the SARS-CoV-2-reactive clones seen after vaccination appeared only after vaccination, which suggests priming specific to the vaccine.

Sample treatment or condition, as interpreted from the label and publication: roughly 11-day PBMC culture with coronavirus spike peptide pools or control peptides (ViraFEST assay). To expand antigen-specific T cells with peptide pools and then pick out the expanded clonotypes through TCR sequencing, the study relied on the ViraFEST assay. The convalescent patients' positive SARS-CoV-2 PCR tests were from March to December 2020, which was before the Alpha, Beta and Delta variants emerged in the United States. About 1.8 million PBMCs per well were cultured in IMDM with approximately 5% human AB serum and 8.5 to 10 IU/ml IL-2, plus 10 ug/ml peptide pools. On days 3 and 7, half of the culture medium was replaced with fresh IL-2-containing medium. After roughly 9 days of culture, CD4+ T cells were isolated by negative selection with the EasySep CD4+ T cell isolation kit. PBMCs were separated from whole blood using Ficoll-Paque Plus gradient centrifugation and then either used fresh or cryopreserved at -140C. Culture conditions were generally each tested in triplicate wells.

The V and J ends are trimmed by 9 bases and 7 bases, leaving 17 bases between them. Sequences SGHNT (CDR1) and YYREEE (CDR2) are obtained from the germline V gene (reference sequence). The CDR3, from cysteine to phenylalanine, totals 13 residues. The only DNA kept is the CDR3, 39 bases in frame from the first base. In this chain, TRBV5-4 is recombined with TRBJ1-3; TRBD1 is perhaps the D gene, given 6 matching bases. Source material: CD4+ T cells from blood, cultured in vitro. The receptor comes from a human donor who had recovered from COVID-19. The nucleotides are TGTGCCACCCACGGGACAAGTGGGAACACCATATATTTT. Protein translation: CATHGTSGNTIYF.